These 26 T cell receptor beta chains share one sample of origin, sequenced in a study of blood T cells in healthy people across ages. The authors ran a second PCR of 7 to 11 cycles using a sample-barcoded 5' primer and a J-beta primer mix. TCRdb used MiXCR to reprocess the 5' RACE reads, holding one entry per CDR3 protein. The sample records about 1.5 million distinct CDR3 sequences, approximately 42% being singletons. The sequenced sample consisted of blood. Receptors originate from a young woman in good health.

V usage is TRBV5-4 and J usage is TRBJ1-2; weak D call: TRBD1 (6 bases). The germline V gene encodes CDR1 SGHNT and CDR2 YYREEE (reference sequence). The CDR3 totals 14 residues. The ends were cut back, 6 bases at V and 3 bases at J, with 15 bases in the middle. The CDR3 coding sequence is TGTGCCAGCAACCCACAGGGATATGACTATGGCTACACCTTC. It codes for CASNPQGYDYGYTF. The full variable domain, in which reference TRBV5-4 and TRBJ1-2 provide the parts outside the CDR3, is ETGVTQSPTHLIKTRGQQVTLRCSSQSGHNTVSWYQQALGQGPQFIFQYYREEENGRGNFPPRFSGLQFPNYSSELNVNALELDDSALYLCASNPQGYDYGYTFGSGTRLTVV.

This clonotype was found many times. J is TRBJ2-5 and V is TRBV20-1; 11 bases are shared with TRBD1. This CDR3 has 14 residues. J lost 5 bases, V lost 6 bases, and 8 bases had no gene match. Germline CDR1 DFQATT, CDR2 SNEGSKA (reference sequence). CDR3 loop: CSATGQGGLETQYF. The CDR3 DNA is TGCAGTGCCACGGGACAGGGGGGTCTTGAGACCCAGTACTTC.

Written as DNA, the CDR3 is TGTGCCTCGACTAGGGGACAGGGGGGTAATGGCTACACCTTC. Translating it yields CASTRGQGGNGYTF. The chain has TRBV27 and TRBJ1-2, with TRBD1 matching 11 bases. The CDR3 totals 14 residues. Trimming removed 11 bases from V and 6 bases from J; junction bases left unmatched: 11. Germline assignment: CDR1 MNHEY and CDR2 SMNVEV (reference sequence).

V and J are TRBV10-3 and TRBJ2-2; 8 nucleotides agree with TRBD2. J gave up 1 base and V 6 bases, and 4 bases lay outside the gene matches. CDR1 is ENHRY, CDR2 SYGVKD, per germline. This CDR3 spans 15 amino acids. Here the CDR3 DNA reads TGTGCCATCAGCTATAGCGGGGTGAACACCGGGGAGCTGTTTTTT. As protein: CAISYSGVNTGELFF.

The gene calls are TRBV20-1 and TRBJ2-7, with D uncertain. This CDR3 is built from 13 residues. The germline V and J ends were trimmed by 0 bases and 3 bases, with 9 bases remaining between them. The germline CDR1 and CDR2 sequences are DFQATT and SNEGSKA (reference sequence). Here the CDR3 reads CSAREPPDYEQYF. CDR3 nucleotide sequence: TGCAGTGCTAGAGAACCCCCGGACTACGAGCAGTACTTC.

This clonotype was detected only a few times. The gene calls are TRBV11-2 and TRBJ2-7; 12 nucleotides agree with TRBD1. Germline-derived CDR1 and CDR2 are SGHAT and FQNNGV. There are 20 residues in the CDR3. The junction had 18 bases not matched to a gene; V was cut back by 2 bases and J by 4 bases. The CDR3: CASSLTDPGQGAGRIYEQYF. The CDR3 region has the DNA TGTGCCAGCAGCTTAACCGACCCGGGACAGGGGGCCGGGAGGATTTACGAGCAGTACTTC.

This clonotype appeared a few times. This chain joins TRBV7-7 and TRBJ2-5; D perhaps matches TRBD2 (5 bases). The V and J ends lost 5 bases and 0 bases respectively, with 10 bases between them. CDR1 is SSHAT and CDR2 is FNYEAQ in the germline V gene (reference sequence). This CDR3 region has 14 residues. CDR3 protein: CASSARANQETQYF. In DNA form, the CDR3 reads TGTGCCAGCAGCGCGAGGGCTAACCAAGAGACCCAGTACTTC.

This clonotype has a handful of counts. The rearrangement joins TRBV3-1 to TRBJ1-3; D is unresolved. V shed 3 bases and J shed 1 base, with 4 bases lying between them. Germline values: CDR1 LGHDT, CDR2 YNNKEL (reference sequence). This CDR3 contains 13 residues. The CDR3 protein is CASSHQSGNTIYF. CDR3 nucleotides: TGTGCCAGCAGCCACCAGTCTGGAAACACCATATATTTT.

The rearrangement links TRBV2 to TRBJ1-2; D uncertain. Looked up from germline, CDR1 is SNHLY and CDR2 is FYNNEI. The V end lost 3 bases, the J end lost 8 bases, and 13 bases lay between the germline ends. This CDR3 comprises 13 residues. For the CDR3, the DNA is TGTGCCAGCAGTGACAGTACAAGGCGGGGCTACACCTTC. As protein: CASSDSTRRGYTF.

The rearrangement uses TRBV4-2 and TRBJ2-7, with TRBD1 matching over 10 bases. Unmatched junction bases numbered 14, after V lost 1 base and J lost 5 bases. The germline V gene encodes CDR1 LGHNA and CDR2 YNFKEQ. The CDR3 is 18 amino acids. CDR3 nucleotides: TGTGCCAGCAGCCAAGTATGGGCGACTGGACAGGGGGGCGACGAGCAGTACTTC. As protein: CASSQVWATGQGGDEQYF.

A few counts support this clonotype. Here the CDR3 DNA reads TGTGCCAGCAGCGTGGAGTCCACTGAGCAGTTCTTC. As protein: CASSVESTEQFF. The gene calls are TRBV9 and TRBJ2-1; no clear D gene. The CDR3 spans 12 residues. The V end was cut by 2 bases, the J end by 9 bases, with 9 bases between. CDR1 is SGDLS and CDR2 is YYNGEE in the germline V gene.

This clonotype was detected a few times. The chain couples TRBV10-3 to TRBJ1-1; TRBD1 might be the D (5 bases). V was pared by 3 bases and J by 0 bases, with 11 bases between. CDR3 size: 15 residues. Germline V gene data show CDR1 as ENHRY and CDR2 as SYGVKD. The CDR3 loop is CAISEFGGMNTEAFF. The CDR3 nucleotides are TGTGCCATCAGTGAATTTGGGGGTATGAACACTGAAGCTTTCTTT.

The chain couples TRBV27 to TRBJ2-1; TRBD1 aligns across 8 bases. With V trimmed by 4 bases and J by 9 bases, 8 bases remained unmatched. The V gene's germline CDR1 is MNHEY and CDR2 SMNVEV (reference sequence). This CDR3 has 14 residues. CDR3: CASSSGQVNSEQFF. The CDR3 DNA sequence: TGTGCCAGCAGTTCGGGACAGGTAAATTCTGAGCAGTTCTTC.

The sample holds a few counts of this clonotype. V usage is TRBV6-4 and J usage is TRBJ2-7, with 8 bases lining up with TRBD2. The V gene's germline CDR1 is MRHNA and CDR2 SNTAGT. The CDR3 is made up of 16 amino acids. V lost 5 bases, J lost 2 bases, and 11 bases stayed unmatched. The chain's CDR3 is CASSRLRAGGTYEQYF. CDR3 DNA sequence: TGTGCCAGCAGTCGTCTTCGCGCGGGAGGAACCTACGAGCAGTACTTC.

The genes are TRBV18 and TRBJ2-7; 8 bases are a match to TRBD2. The junction had 22 bases not matched to a gene; V was cut back by 8 bases and J by 7 bases. CDR3 length equals 17 residues. The germline V gene has CDR1 KGHSH and CDR2 LQKENI. As DNA, the CDR3 is TGTGCCAGCCACCCGACGATAGCGGGAAAGGTCTACAATGAGCAGTACTTC. This translates into CASHPTIAGKVYNEQYF.

The chain combines TRBV27 with TRBJ2-5, with 7 bases fitting TRBD1. V lost 5 bases, J lost 3 bases, and 9 bases stayed unmatched. Looked up from germline, CDR1 is MNHEY and CDR2 is SMNVEV (reference sequence). This CDR3 spans 15 amino acids. The CDR3 spells CASSLTGVREETQYF. The CDR3 DNA follows: TGTGCCAGCAGTCTAACAGGGGTACGAGAAGAGACCCAGTACTTC.

In this sample, this clonotype turned up a few times. This chain uses TRBV7-9 with TRBJ2-3, with 14 bases matching TRBD2. Germline V CDR1 and CDR2: SEHNR, FQNEAQ (reference sequence). Trimming at V came to 0 bases and at J to 7 bases, leaving 3 bases not matched to a gene. This CDR3 spans 16 amino acids. CDR3 residues: CASSLAGLAGGNTQYF. Here the CDR3 DNA reads TGTGCCAGCAGCTTAGCCGGACTAGCGGGGGGAAATACGCAGTATTTT.

The chain employs TRBV2 and TRBJ2-3; maybe TRBD2 (7 bases). CDR3 length equals 16 residues. Deletions cut 6 bases from V and 1 base from J, with 17 bases between. Per germline, CDR1 SNHLY and CDR2 FYNNEI. The CDR3 region is CASRWRGLGGTDTQYF. The CDR3 DNA sequence: TGTGCCAGCAGATGGCGGGGGCTAGGGGGCACAGATACGCAGTATTTT.

On this clonotype: Mismatch with germline at one junction end may stem from a read error. The CDR3 DNA sequence: TGTGCCAGCAGCCGTAGCGAGGGGAGGGGACTAGGGATTTACAATGGGCAGTTCTTC. Protein sequence: CASSRSEGRGLGIYNGQFF. The rearrangement uses TRBV28 and TRBJ2-1, with TRBD2 identical over 8 bases. CDR3 length: 19 residues. Germline lookup yields CDR1 MDHEN and CDR2 SYDVKM.

This clonotype has just a few counts. V gene TRBV3-1 combines with J gene TRBJ2-7; perhaps TRBD1 as D (6 bases). Germline V gene data show CDR1 as LGHDT and CDR2 as YNNKEL (reference sequence). V shed 6 bases and J shed 5 bases, with 23 bases lying between them. CDR3 length: 16 amino acids. The CDR3 DNA sequence: TGTGCCAGCAGTCTAGGGGGTTCGGGACCTCTACACGAGCAGTACTTC. Translation: CASSLGGSGPLHEQYF.

The chain employs TRBV29-1 and TRBJ1-2, with unresolved D. V was shortened by 8 bases and J by 2 bases, with 12 bases between the two germline ends. Germline V gene data show CDR1 as SQVTM and CDR2 as ANQGSEA. The CDR3 has 12 residues. DNA of the CDR3: TGCAGCCTCCTCCAAGAGAACTATGGCTACACCTTC. It yields the protein CSLLQENYGYTF.

This sequence joins TRBV10-3 and TRBJ2-5; TRBD2 matches 11 bases. Germline CDR1 and CDR2: ENHRY and SYGVKD. This CDR3 is 16 amino acids long. With V trimmed by 0 bases and J by 4 bases, 4 bases remained unmatched. CDR3 loop: CAISESGLAGGETQYF. For the CDR3, the DNA is TGTGCCATCAGTGAGTCGGGCCTAGCGGGAGGAGAGACCCAGTACTTC.

The chain links TRBV10-3 to TRBJ1-6; no clear D gene. The CDR3 has 15 residues. Trimming took 3 bases from V and 7 from J, leaving 13 bases between them. In germline, CDR1 is ENHRY, CDR2 SYGVKD. The CDR3: CAISDLVISNSPLHF. The CDR3 nucleotides are TGTGCCATCAGTGACCTCGTAATCTCGAATTCACCCCTCCACTTT.

CDR3 bases: TGTGCCAGCAGTTTATCGCCGACAGGGGGTAACTATGGCTACACCTTC. Encoded protein: CASSLSPTGGNYGYTF. This chain uses TRBV27 with TRBJ1-2; 9 nucleotides agree with TRBD1. Germline V CDR1 and CDR2: MNHEY, SMNVEV (reference sequence). The J segment lost 1 base and the V segment lost 0 bases, leaving 3 bases of the junction unmatched. This CDR3 contains 16 residues.

The V call is TRBV5-8, the J call TRBJ1-1, with 7 bases identical to TRBD1. The CDR3 is made up of 15 amino acids. V was pared by 4 bases and J by 1 base, with 7 bases of the junction left unmatched. CDR1 is SGHTS and CDR2 is YDEGEE in the germline V gene. CDR3 protein: CASSPLDRRNTEAFF. The CDR3 DNA is TGTGCCAGCAGCCCCCTGGACAGGCGGAACACTGAAGCTTTCTTT.

This clonotype was observed a few times. The chain is built from TRBV12-3 or TRBV12-4 and TRBJ1-2; no firm D call. The CDR3 is made up of 14 amino acids. Deletions cut 6 bases from V and 7 bases from J, with 18 bases between. This CDR3 reads CASSRTERAGGYTF. As DNA, the CDR3 is TGTGCCAGCAGCCGAACCGAGAGGGCGGGTGGCTACACCTTC.